This T cell receptor (beta chain) comes out of a study of T cells in Graves' hyperthyroidism and ophthalmopathy. The CDR3 spans 13 residues. V lost 2 bases, J lost 6 bases, and 7 bases lay in between. Germline-derived CDR1 and CDR2 are ENHRY and SYGVKD. In the case of this clonotype: Its cognate antigen is unknown.

Broader study findings: Ophthalmopathy got predicted by the model a median around six months before its onset. Stable hyperthyroidism and ophthalmopathy were separated using 13 V-J signatures.

Uncontrolled infection, other autoimmune disease, pregnancy or lactation barred patients from enrollment. The source of the PBMCs was roughly 10 ml of fresh peripheral blood. Amplification of TCR beta CDR3 regions used RNA as the template. During a first-round RT-PCR of the TCR CDR3, the HTBI primer set was used. Via MiXCR, TCRdb re-called the multiplex PCR reads, giving one row per CDR3 protein. The sample carries about 700,000 distinct CDR3 sequences, less than 15% recorded once. Source material: blood. This TCR was sampled from a woman between 18 and 29 years old with Graves' hyperthyroidism. This chain links TRBV10-3 with TRBJ2-2; a weak D match, TRBD1 (5 bases). This chain's CDR3 is CAISEEGAGELFF. The CDR3 DNA is TGTGCCATCAGTGAGGAAGGGGCCGGGGAGCTGTTTTTT.